Given below is one T cell receptor beta chain in context. This sample stems from a study of blood T cell repertoires in COVID-19. Study as a whole: The samples span acute and convalescent COVID-19 from the United States, Italy and Spain.

The assay was immunoSEQ multiplex PCR, and TCRdb's table has in-frame clones only and misses some. The sample lists 250,000 or so clones; roughly 88% were seen once. Those who participated ranged in age from roughly 18 to 90 years and resided in 20 to 30 US areas. Each participant's cohort was designated according to participant-reported clinical history. The TCR sequence derives from a woman in her forties who had been exposed to COVID-19. Sequencing was performed on PBMCs or T cells enriched from blood (not recorded which).

As DNA, the CDR3 is TGTGCCAGCAGCCACCGGCGGGCGGGACAGGGGCAAACCGGGGAGCTGTTTTTT. Amino acid sequence: CASSHRRAGQGQTGELFF. The chain couples TRBV3-1 (or the pseudogene TRBV3-2) to TRBJ2-2, with 10 bases fitting TRBD1. With V trimmed by 3 bases and J by 5 bases, 12 bases remained unmatched. Germline assignment: CDR1 LGHDT and CDR2 YNNKEL (reference sequence). The length of the CDR3 is 18 residues.